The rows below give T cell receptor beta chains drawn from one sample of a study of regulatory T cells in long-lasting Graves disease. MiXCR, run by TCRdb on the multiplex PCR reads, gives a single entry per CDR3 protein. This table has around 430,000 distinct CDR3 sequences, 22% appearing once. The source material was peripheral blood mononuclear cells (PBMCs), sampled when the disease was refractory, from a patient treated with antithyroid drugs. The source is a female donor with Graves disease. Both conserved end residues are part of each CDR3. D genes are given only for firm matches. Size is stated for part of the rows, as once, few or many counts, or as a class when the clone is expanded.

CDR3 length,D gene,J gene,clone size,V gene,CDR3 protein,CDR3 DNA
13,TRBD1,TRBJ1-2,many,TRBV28,CASQSGTDYGYTF,TGTGCCAGCCAGTCCGGGACAGACTATGGCTACACCTTC
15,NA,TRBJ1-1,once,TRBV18,CASSQSSPGVTEAFF,TGTGCCAGCTCACAGAGTTCTCCAGGGGTTACTGAAGCTTTCTTT
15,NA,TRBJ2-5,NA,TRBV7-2,CASSLDSRGSGTQYF,TGTGCCAGCAGCTTAGATTCAAGGGGAAGCGGGACCCAGTACTTC
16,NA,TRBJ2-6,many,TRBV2,CASSWGGGTGANVLTF,TGTGCCAGCAGCTGGGGAGGGGGCACAGGGGCCAACGTCCTGACTTTC
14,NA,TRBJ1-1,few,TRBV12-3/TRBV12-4,CASSLAGGVTEAFF,TGTGCCAGCAGTTTAGCCGGGGGCGTCACTGAAGCTTTCTTT
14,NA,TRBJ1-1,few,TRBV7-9,CASSFLEGSTEAFF,TGTGCCAGCAGCTTCCTCGAGGGGAGTACTGAAGCTTTCTTT
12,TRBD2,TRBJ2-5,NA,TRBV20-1,CSIAGPRETQYF,TGCAGTATAGCGGGGCCTCGGGAGACCCAGTACTTC
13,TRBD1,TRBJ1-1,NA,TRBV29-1,CSVRGDRNTEAFF,TGCAGCGTTCGGGGGGACAGGAACACTGAAGCTTTCTTT
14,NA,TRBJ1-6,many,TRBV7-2,CASSALGGESPLHF,TGTGCCAGCAGCGCGCTGGGAGGGGAATCACCCCTCCACTTT
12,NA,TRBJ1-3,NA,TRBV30,CACVLSGNTIYF,TGTGCTTGCGTCCTCTCTGGAAACACCATATATTTT
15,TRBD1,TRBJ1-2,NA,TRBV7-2,CASSLESGQGTGYTF,TGTGCCAGCAGCTTAGAATCGGGACAGGGAACTGGCTACACCTTC
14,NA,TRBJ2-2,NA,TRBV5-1,CASSLQVTTGELFF,TGCGCCAGCAGCCTACAGGTGACCACCGGGGAGCTGTTTTTT
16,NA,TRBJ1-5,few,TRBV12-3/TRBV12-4,CASSYQGRFGNQPQHF,TGTGCCAGCAGTTATCAGGGAAGGTTCGGCAATCAGCCCCAGCATTTT
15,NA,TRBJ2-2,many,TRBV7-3,CASSNPGGNTGELFF,TGTGCCAGCAGCAACCCGGGCGGGAACACCGGGGAGCTGTTTTTT
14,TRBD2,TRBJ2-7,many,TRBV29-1,CSALGLGGSYEQYF,TGCAGCGCCCTCGGACTAGGCGGGAGTTACGAGCAGTACTTC
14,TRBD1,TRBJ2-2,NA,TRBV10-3,CAIGGVQGASELFF,TGTGCCATCGGGGGTGTACAGGGGGCGTCGGAGCTGTTTTTT
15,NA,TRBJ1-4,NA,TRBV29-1,CSVVILTTTNEKLFF,TGCAGCGTTGTGATCTTGACAACAACTAATGAAAAACTGTTTTTT
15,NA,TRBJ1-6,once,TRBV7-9,CASSLLEGPNSPLHF,TGTGCCAGCAGCTTACTAGAAGGGCCAAATTCACCCCTCCACTTT
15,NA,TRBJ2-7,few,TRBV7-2,CASSLVGTSTYEQYF,TGTGCCAGCAGCTTAGTGGGGACGTCCACCTACGAGCAGTACTTC
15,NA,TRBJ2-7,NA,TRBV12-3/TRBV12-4,CASSLGGRGLYEQYF,TGTGCCAGCAGTCTCGGGGGGCGCGGACTCTACGAGCAGTACTTC
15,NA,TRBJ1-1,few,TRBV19,CASSNSGGLNTEAFF,TGTGCCAGTAGTAATAGCGGGGGGCTGAACACTGAAGCTTTCTTT
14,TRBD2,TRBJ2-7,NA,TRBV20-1,CSARDSGRAPEQYF,TGCAGTGCTAGAGATAGCGGGAGGGCCCCCGAGCAGTACTTC
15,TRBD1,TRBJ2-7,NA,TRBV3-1,CASSQELGTGGEQYF,TGTGCCAGCAGCCAAGAGCTGGGGACAGGGGGCGAGCAGTACTTC
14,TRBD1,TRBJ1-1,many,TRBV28,CASSLDRGRLGAFF,TGTGCCAGCAGTTTGGACAGGGGGCGCCTTGGAGCTTTCTTT
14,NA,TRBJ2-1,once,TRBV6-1,CASSEGFRLGEQFF,TGTGCCAGCAGTGAAGGGTTCCGTTTAGGTGAGCAGTTCTTC
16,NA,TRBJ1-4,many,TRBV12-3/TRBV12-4,CASSFGRASHDEKLFF,TGTGCCAGCAGTTTTGGACGGGCGTCCCATGATGAAAAACTGTTTTTT
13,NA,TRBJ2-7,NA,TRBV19,CASSPLTHYEQYF,TGTGCCAGTAGTCCTCTCACTCACTACGAGCAGTACTTC
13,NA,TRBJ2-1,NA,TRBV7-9,CASSSSGIDEQFF,TGTGCCAGCAGCTCCTCAGGGATAGATGAGCAGTTCTTC
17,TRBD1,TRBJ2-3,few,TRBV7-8,CASSSELGTGRTDTQYF,TGTGCCAGCAGCTCGGAGCTTGGGACAGGGCGGACAGATACGCAGTATTTT
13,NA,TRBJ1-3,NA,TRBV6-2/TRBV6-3,CASGKDLTATIYF,TGTGCCAGCGGAAAAGACCTGACGGCCACCATATATTTT
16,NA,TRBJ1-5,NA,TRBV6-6,CASSYSRRRSNQPQHF,TGTGCCAGCAGTTACTCTCGGAGACGCAGCAATCAGCCCCAGCATTTT
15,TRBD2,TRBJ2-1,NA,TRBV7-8,CASSFRTSGRNEQFF,TGTGCCAGCAGCTTCAGGACTAGCGGGAGGAATGAGCAGTTCTTC
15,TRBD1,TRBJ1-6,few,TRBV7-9,CASSRTGFFVSPLHF,TGTGCCAGCAGTCGGACAGGGTTTTTCGTATCACCCCTCCACTTT
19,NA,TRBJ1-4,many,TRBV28,CASSLALDRSFATNEKLFF,TGTGCCAGCAGTTTGGCGTTGGACAGATCTTTCGCAACTAATGAAAAACTGTTTTTT
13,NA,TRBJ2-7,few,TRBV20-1,CSNTARSSYEQYF,TGCAGTAACACCGCCCGGAGCTCCTACGAGCAGTACTTC
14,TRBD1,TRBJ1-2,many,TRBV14,CASSQPGTDYGYTF,TGTGCCAGCAGCCAACCCGGGACAGACTATGGCTACACCTTC
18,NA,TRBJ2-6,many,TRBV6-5,CASSYSTPGNSGANVLTF,TGTGCCAGCAGTTACTCGACGCCAGGCAACTCTGGGGCCAACGTCCTGACTTTC
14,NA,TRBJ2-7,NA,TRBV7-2,CASSLGGEAGEQYF,TGTGCCAGCAGCTTAGGAGGGGAGGCTGGCGAGCAGTACTTC
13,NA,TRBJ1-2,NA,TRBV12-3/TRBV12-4,CASSLGDSYGYAF,TGTGCCAGCAGCTTAGGAGACAGCTATGGCTACGCCTTC
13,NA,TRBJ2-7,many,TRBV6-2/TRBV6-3,CASKWDGSDEQYF,TGTGCCAGCAAGTGGGACGGGAGCGACGAGCAGTACTTC
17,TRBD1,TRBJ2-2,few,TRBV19,CASSPRGGQGLPGTLFF,TGTGCCAGTAGCCCCCGAGGGGGACAGGGGCTTCCGGGGACGCTGTTTTTT
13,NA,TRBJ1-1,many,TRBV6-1,CASRGRAGAEAFF,TGTGCCAGCAGGGGACGGGCGGGGGCTGAAGCTTTCTTT
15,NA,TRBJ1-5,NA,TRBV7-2,CASSLLSHSNQPQHF,TGTGCCAGCAGCTTACTGTCACATAGCAATCAGCCCCAGCATTTT
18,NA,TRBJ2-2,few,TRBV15,CATSRDIGADYSTGELFF,TGTGCCACCAGCAGAGACATCGGGGCAGACTATTCCACCGGGGAGCTGTTTTTT
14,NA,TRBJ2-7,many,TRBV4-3,CASSQVSVWFEQYF,TGCGCCAGCAGCCAAGTTAGCGTCTGGTTCGAGCAGTACTTC
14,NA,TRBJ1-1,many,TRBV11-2,CASSLNGQLAEAFF,TGTGCCAGCAGCTTAAATGGCCAACTGGCTGAAGCTTTCTTT
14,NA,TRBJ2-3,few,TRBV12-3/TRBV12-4,CASSPPYPADTQYF,TGTGCCAGCAGCCCACCATACCCAGCCGATACGCAGTATTTT
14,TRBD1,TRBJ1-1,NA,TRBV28,CASSTDRVETEAFF,TGTGCCAGCAGTACCGACAGGGTCGAGACTGAAGCTTTCTTT
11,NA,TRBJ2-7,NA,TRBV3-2,CAPPGAYEQYF,TGTGCCCCGCCGGGCGCCTACGAGCAGTACTTC
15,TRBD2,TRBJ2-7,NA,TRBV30,CAWSPGTSGLHEQYF,TGTGCCTGGAGTCCAGGGACTAGCGGGCTTCACGAGCAGTACTTC
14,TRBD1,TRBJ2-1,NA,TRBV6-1,CASSNRGFANEQFF,TGTGCCAGCAGCAACAGGGGGTTCGCCAATGAGCAGTTCTTC